This TCR beta chain originates from a study of blood T cell repertoires in COVID-19. Study in general: The origin of the acute and convalescent COVID-19 samples was the United States, Italy and Spain. PBMCs, B-cell-depleted T cells, or T cells provided the cDNA or gDNA that made up the material.

Here immunoSEQ multiplex PCR was the method, and the copy in TCRdb shows in-frame clones only, minus some. The sample lists about 240,000 clones, approximately 86% seen once, with around 2.6% in the top ten. Residents of about two dozen US areas, aged about 18 to 89 years, made up the participants. The V gene end was trimmed by 1 base and the J gene end by 6 bases; junction bases not matched to a gene: 9. The CDR3 is 16 amino acids. CDR1 MGHRA and CDR2 YSYEKL come from the germline V gene. The gene calls are TRBV4-1 and TRBJ2-7; 10 bases match TRBD2. What was sequenced was PBMCs or T cells enriched from blood (not recorded which). This TCR came from a woman in her 30s with acute COVID-19. The CDR3 sequence is CASSQGEASGGAEQYF. Here the CDR3 DNA reads TGCGCCAGCAGCCAAGGGGAGGCGAGCGGGGGGGCCGAGCAGTACTTC.